A selection of T cell receptor beta chains follows, all from one sample in a study of T cell repertoires in cytomegalovirus infection. TCRdb re-analysed the reads in MiXCR, keeping a single row per CDR3 protein. The sample records around 210,000 distinct CDR3 sequences, 6.5% being singletons. The sample was PBMCs. These receptor sequences come from a human donor in good health (CMV status not recorded). Some clones in this sample may be carry-over from other donors' samples. Each CDR3 is given with its conserved first and last residue. D genes are given only for firm matches. Clone sizes are given selectively: once, few, many, or a class where the clone is expanded.

>TRBJ2-1|TRBD2|13|TRBV6-5|many
TGTGCCACCGGGACTAGTTCCTACAATGAGCAGTTCTTC
CATGTSSYNEQFF
>TRBJ2-7|-|15|TRBV19|many
TGTGCCAGTAGTACAGCTACCGGGACAAGCTACGAGCAGTACTTC
CASSTATGTSYEQYF
>TRBJ1-4|TRBD1|15|TRBV7-2|many
TGTGCCAGCAGCAGCGGGACAGCGCCTAATGAAAAACTGTTTTTT
CASSSGTAPNEKLFF
>TRBJ2-2|TRBD1|12|TRBV5-3|few
TGTGACGACAGGGGGGACACCGGGGAGCTGTTTTTT
CDDRGDTGELFF
>TRBJ1-1|-|12|TRBV30|many
TGTGCCCTCTGGAAGGGGAACACTGAAGCTTTCTTT
CALWKGNTEAFF
>TRBJ1-2|TRBD1|14|TRBV20-1|many
TGCAGTGCTAGACGTCACGGGACAGACTATGGCTACACCTTC
CSARRHGTDYGYTF
>TRBJ2-7|TRBD1|14|TRBV28|-
TGTGCCAGCAACTTTCTGGGACAGTCCTACGAGCAGTACTTC
CASNFLGQSYEQYF
>TRBJ1-4|-|15|TRBV18|many
TGTGCCAGCTCACGGACAGAATCAACTAATGAAAAACTGTTTTTT
CASSRTESTNEKLFF
>TRBJ1-5|-|13|TRBV7-2|many
TGTGCCAGCAGCTTAGCCCCAAGGCAGCCCCAGCATTTT
CASSLAPRQPQHF
>TRBJ2-1|TRBD1|17|TRBV20-1|many
TGCAGTGCTAGAGGCCAAGGGGTGACAGGGGACTACAATGAGCAGTTCTTC
CSARGQGVTGDYNEQFF
>TRBJ2-7|TRBD2|14|TRBV7-9|many
TGTGCCAGCAGCCCGACTAGCGGCTCCTACGAGCAGTACTTC
CASSPTSGSYEQYF
>TRBJ1-1|TRBD1|12|TRBV30|-
TGTGCCTGGAGGGCCGGGACAGTTGAAGCTTTCTTT
CAWRAGTVEAFF
>TRBJ1-1|-|15|TRBV7-9|many
TGTGCCAGCAGCTTAGGATCCCCCGAGAACACTGAAGCTTTCTTT
CASSLGSPENTEAFF
>TRBJ2-7|TRBD1|16|TRBV7-9|many
TGTGCCAGCAGCTCAACCTCGGGACAGGTTCTCTACGAGCAGTACTTC
CASSSTSGQVLYEQYF
>TRBJ2-1|TRBD2|15|TRBV15|many
TGTGCCACCAGCAGAGATAAGGTAGCGGGGGGCGAGCAGTTCTTC
CATSRDKVAGGEQFF
>TRBJ2-1|TRBD2|18|TRBV27|many
TGTGCCAGCAGTCGGGACGTAGCGGGGGGCCTCTCCTACAATGAGCAGTTCTTC
CASSRDVAGGLSYNEQFF
>TRBJ2-4|TRBD2|13|TRBV29-1|-
TGCAGCGCGCTAGCGGGGGCCAAAAACATTCAGTACTTC
CSALAGAKNIQYF
>TRBJ1-2|-|14|TRBV28|many
TGTGCCAGCAGTCGCGATCAGGGACTTGGGGGCTACACCTTC
CASSRDQGLGGYTF
>TRBJ1-1|-|15|TRBV25-1|many
TGTGCCAGCAGTGAAGGACAGTCTGCCCACACTGAAGCTTTCTTT
CASSEGQSAHTEAFF
>TRBJ1-2|-|12|TRBV29-1|-
TGCAGCGTTGAAGGAGGCTACTATGGCTACACCTTC
CSVEGGYYGYTF
>TRBJ2-1|TRBD1|15|TRBV28|many
TGTGCCAGCAGCCAAGGGGGCCAGAGGGAGAATGAGCAGTTCTTC
CASSQGGQRENEQFF
>TRBJ2-4|-|13|TRBV20-1|many
TGCAGTGCATGGGGGAGCAACGGAAACATTCAGTACTTC
CSAWGSNGNIQYF
>TRBJ2-2|TRBD1|13|TRBV20-1|few
TGCAGTGCTAGCCGGACAGGCCCCGGGGAGCTGTTTTTT
CSASRTGPGELFF
>TRBJ1-5|-|13|TRBV5-1|many
TGCGCCAGCAGGCGGGACCATAATCAGCCCCAGCATTTT
CASRRDHNQPQHF
>TRBJ1-5|-|17|TRBV6-2/TRBV6-3|many
TGTGCCAGCAGGAGGGACGTATTTGGGAGGAATAATCAGCCCCAGCATTTT
CASRRDVFGRNNQPQHF
>TRBJ1-1|-|15|TRBV12-3/TRBV12-4|-
TGTGCCAGCAGTTCGCAGGCCGGGGGTTTAGGTGAAGCTTTCTTT
CASSSQAGGLGEAFF
>TRBJ2-1|-|14|TRBV7-2|many
TGTGCCAGCAGCTTAGCGCCCCCCTTCGGGGAGCAGTTCTTC
CASSLAPPFGEQFF
>TRBJ1-1|-|11|TRBV2|many
TGTGCCAGCAGGACGAACACTGAAGCTTTCTTT
CASRTNTEAFF
>TRBJ1-2|-|13|TRBV11-2|many
TGTGCCAGCAGCTTAGGAGTTGACTATGGCTACACCTTC
CASSLGVDYGYTF
>TRBJ2-7|TRBD2|18|TRBV6-2/TRBV6-3|many
TGTGCCAGCAGCCACCCACAAGTTAGCGGGAGGAGCTCCTACGAGCAGTACTTC
CASSHPQVSGRSSYEQYF
>TRBJ2-1|TRBD2|16|TRBV4-2|many
TGTGCCAGCAGCCATAGCGGGGGGGCCTTTTCCAATGAGCAGTTCTTC
CASSHSGGAFSNEQFF
>TRBJ2-7|TRBD2|12|TRBV29-1|many
TGCAGCGTTGAGGCGGGGGGCTTCGAGCAGTACTTC
CSVEAGGFEQYF
>TRBJ1-1|-|13|TRBV5-1|many
TGCGCCAGCCAAAGCCAGGGGAACACTGAAGCTTTCTTT
CASQSQGNTEAFF
>TRBJ2-2|-|12|TRBV30|many
TGTGCCTTCCTTAGGGGCGCCGGGGAGCTGTTTTTT
CAFLRGAGELFF
>TRBJ1-6|-|14|TRBV7-9|many
TGTGCCAGCAGCTCAGGACAGAGCAATTCACCCCTCCACTTT
CASSSGQSNSPLHF
>TRBJ2-5|TRBD1|13|TRBV6-2/TRBV6-3|-
TGTGCCAGCCAACCAGGGGGAGCAGAGACCCAGTACTTC
CASQPGGAETQYF
>TRBJ1-1|-|12|TRBV29-1|many
TGCAGCGTCGTAGGGGACAACACTGAAGCTTTCTTT
CSVVGDNTEAFF
>TRBJ2-6|-|15|TRBV7-2|many
TGTGCCAGCAGCTTCCAGATCTCTGGGGCCAACGTCCTGACTTTC
CASSFQISGANVLTF
>TRBJ2-1|-|15|TRBV7-2|many
TGTGCCAGCAGCTCCCGACAGGTCTCCTACAATGAGCAGTTCTTC
CASSSRQVSYNEQFF
>TRBJ2-5|TRBD1|14|TRBV19|many
TGTGCCAGTAGTACGACAGGGTGGGAAGAGACCCAGTACTTC
CASSTTGWEETQYF
>TRBJ1-2|-|14|TRBV30|-
TGTGCCTGGAGTCGGCAGACCGCTAACTATGGCTACACCTTC
CAWSRQTANYGYTF
>TRBJ1-5|-|13|TRBV5-1|few
TGCGCCAGCAGTGTCACAGCCAATCAGCCCCAGCATTTT
CASSVTANQPQHF
>TRBJ1-1|-|14|TRBV5-6|many
TGTGCCAGCATCGTGGGACGGCGGAACACTGAAGCTTTCTTT
CASIVGRRNTEAFF
>TRBJ1-6|-|15|TRBV6-5|many
TGTGCCAGCAGTTACACAGCCTCTCAGGGTTCACCCCTCCACTTT
CASSYTASQGSPLHF
>TRBJ1-4|-|15|TRBV7-2|many
TGTGCCAGCAGCTTATATGCGACAATTAATGAAAAACTGTTTTTT
CASSLYATINEKLFF
>TRBJ2-3|TRBD2|15|TRBV20-1|many
TGCAGTGCGCCAAGACTAGCGGGGGGAGCAGATACGCAGTATTTT
CSAPRLAGGADTQYF
>TRBJ1-2|TRBD1|14|TRBV20-1|many
TGCAGTGCTAGAGCCCGGACAGGAGTCTATGGCTACACCTTC
CSARARTGVYGYTF
>TRBJ2-5|-|13|TRBV7-8|many
TGTGCCAGCATAGCCAGGGGCTCAGAGACCCAGTACTTC
CASIARGSETQYF
>TRBJ1-2|TRBD1|17|TRBV20-1|many
TGCAGTGCTAGAGGTACCGGGACAGGGGAGAGGATCTATGGCTACACCTTC
CSARGTGTGERIYGYTF
>TRBJ2-3|TRBD2|16|TRBV20-1|few
TGCAGTGCGGTGGGGACCCTAGCGGGGGGCACAGATACGCAGTATTTT
CSAVGTLAGGTDTQYF
>TRBJ2-1|TRBD2|16|TRBV19|few
TGTGCCAGTAGTATAGACCGGACTAGCGGGGGTAATGAGCAGTTCTTC
CASSIDRTSGGNEQFF
>TRBJ1-2|-|13|TRBV12-3/TRBV12-4|many
TGTGCCAGCAGAGACACAGCTAACTATGGCTACACCTTC
CASRDTANYGYTF
>TRBJ2-3|TRBD1|15|TRBV11-2|many
TGTGCCAGCAGCCTACAGGGGCATGCGGTAGATACGCAGTATTTT
CASSLQGHAVDTQYF
>TRBJ1-2|-|15|TRBV7-3|many
TGTGCCAGCAGCTCCGGGGGCAGGGGCGTCTATGGCTACACCTTC
CASSSGGRGVYGYTF
>TRBJ1-1|TRBD1|16|TRBV7-2|many
TGTGCCAGCAGCTTAGCCACCGGACAGGGAAACACTGAAGCTTTCTTT
CASSLATGQGNTEAFF